This paragraph covers one TCR beta chain sequence. Other DNA sequences in the sample encode the same CDR3. The V gene end was trimmed by 6 bases and the J gene end by 4 bases; junction bases not matched to a gene: 8. CDR3 length: 15 amino acids. Germline CDR1 reads MDHEN; CDR2 reads SYDVKM. Profiled with immunoSEQ multiplex PCR; TCRdb holds only in-frame clones, not every one. The table records 300,000 to 450,000 clones, about 88% of them present only once. These data originate in a study of blood T cell repertoires in COVID-19. In the study overall: Italy, Spain and the United States were the sources of the convalescent and acute COVID-19 samples.

The J gene is TRBJ2-5, the V gene TRBV28; 10 bases line up with TRBD2. This sequence was found in a woman younger than 45 who had recovered from COVID-19. The sample was PBMCs or T cells enriched from blood (not recorded which). The CDR3 nucleotides are TGTGCCAGCAGCCCGAGCGGGGGGGCAAGAGAGACCCAGTACTTC. It translates to CASSPSGGARETQYF.